These T cell receptor beta chains were read from a single sample in a study of blood T cell repertoires in COVID-19. Assay used: immunoSEQ multiplex PCR; TCRdb lists only in-frame clones, some missing. The sample holds 40,000 to 45,000 clones, over 90% seen once. Sequenced: peripheral blood. These receptors came from a human donor in a cohort sampled during active COVID-19. CDR3s include the opening cysteine and the closing phenylalanine or tryptophan. D genes are given only for firm matches. Clone size, where shown, is once, few, many, or a class for clones that have expanded.

clone_size,d_call,j_call,v_call,cdr3_aa,cdr3_nt
.,.,TRBJ1-2,TRBV5-6,CASSSGDYGYTF,TGTGCCAGCAGCTCTGGAGACTATGGCTACACCTTC
.,TRBD2,TRBJ2-1,TRBV6-6,CASSYRTSGTYNEQFF,TGTGCCAGCAGTTACAGGACTAGCGGGACGTACAATGAGCAGTTCTTC
.,.,TRBJ2-3,TRBV14,CASSQGDLGFTDTQYF,TGTGCCAGCAGCCAAGGTGACCTGGGCTTCACAGATACGCAGTATTTT
.,TRBD1,TRBJ1-5,TRBV11-2,CASSFGTGVGNQPQHF,TGTGCCAGCAGCTTTGGGACAGGGGTTGGCAATCAGCCCCAGCATTTT
.,TRBD1,TRBJ2-4,TRBV3-1/TRBV3-2,CASSQARGQTSFLIELAKNIQYF,TGTGCCAGCAGCCAAGCGAGGGGACAGACCTCCTTCTTAATCGAACTAGCCAAAAACATTCAGTACTTC
.,TRBD2,TRBJ2-1,TRBV29-1,CSVESLPEGLPYNEQFF,TGCAGCGTTGAGTCTCTTCCCGAGGGACTACCCTACAATGAGCAGTTCTTC
.,.,TRBJ2-7,TRBV9,CASSTRERSYEQYF,TGTGCCAGCAGCACCAGGGAACGAAGCTACGAGCAGTACTTC
.,.,TRBJ2-7,TRBV6-1,CASSENGYEQYF,TGTGCCAGCAGTGAAAACGGTTACGAGCAGTACTTC
once,.,TRBJ2-2,TRBV7-6,CASSSGSKAGELFF,TGTGCCAGCAGTTCCGGGTCTAAAGCCGGGGAGCTGTTTTTT
once,.,TRBJ2-5,TRBV15,CATSRQGQETQYF,TGTGCCACCAGCAGACAGGGTCAAGAGACCCAGTACTTC
.,.,TRBJ2-7,TRBV4-2,CASSQGGGLGYEQYF,TGTGCCAGCAGCCAAGGGGGGGGGCTGGGTTACGAGCAGTACTTC